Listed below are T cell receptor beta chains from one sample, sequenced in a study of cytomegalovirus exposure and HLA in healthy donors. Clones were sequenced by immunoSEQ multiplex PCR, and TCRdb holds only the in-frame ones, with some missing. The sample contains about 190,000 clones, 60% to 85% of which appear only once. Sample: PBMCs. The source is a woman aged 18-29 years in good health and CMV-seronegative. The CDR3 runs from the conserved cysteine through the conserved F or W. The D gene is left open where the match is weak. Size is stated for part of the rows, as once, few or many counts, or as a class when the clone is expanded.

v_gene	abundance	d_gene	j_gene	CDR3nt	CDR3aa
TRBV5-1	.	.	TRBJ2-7	TGCGCCAGCGCGGTCGCGGGACAGACCTACGAGCAGTACTTC	CASAVAGQTYEQYF
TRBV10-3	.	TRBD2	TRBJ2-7	TGTGCCTCTAGTGCGGGGGGCTACGAGCAGTACTTC	CASSAGGYEQYF
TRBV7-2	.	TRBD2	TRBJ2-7	TGTGCCAGCAGCCCAAGCGGGAGCTTACTCTACGAGCAGTACTTC	CASSPSGSLLYEQYF
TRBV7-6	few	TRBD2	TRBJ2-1	TGTGCCAGCAGCCCCTTTGGACTAGCGGGGGGGAATGAGCAGTTCTTC	CASSPFGLAGGNEQFF
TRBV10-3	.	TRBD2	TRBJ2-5	TGTGCCATCAAAGAAACTAGCGGGCCTCAGGAGACCCAGTACTTC	CAIKETSGPQETQYF
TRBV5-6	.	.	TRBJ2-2	TGTGCCAGCAGCTTGGACTTCGTTGGTGGGGAGCTGTTTTTT	CASSLDFVGGELFF
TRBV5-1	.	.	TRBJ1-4	TGCGCCAGCAGCTCCCAGGGTAGGCATGAAAAACTGTTTTTT	CASSSQGRHEKLFF
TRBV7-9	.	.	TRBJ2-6	TGTGCCAGCAGCTTACCGGAGGCTGGGGCCAACGTCCTGACTTTC	CASSLPEAGANVLTF
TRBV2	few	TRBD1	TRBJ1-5	TGTGCCAGCAGTAAGGGACAGGGGGAAGTCGGCAATCAGCCCCAGCATTTT	CASSKGQGEVGNQPQHF
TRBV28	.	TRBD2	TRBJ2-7	TGTGCCAGCAGTTCTTCACTAGCGGGGCGTGAGGACGAGCAGTACTTC	CASSSSLAGREDEQYF
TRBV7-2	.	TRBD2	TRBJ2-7	TGTGCCAGCAGCTTGCTAGCGGCGGAGCAGTACTTC	CASSLLAAEQYF
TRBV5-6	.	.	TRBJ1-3	TGTGCCAGCAGCTTTTTACCGGGGGGGAACGGAAACACCATATATTTT	CASSFLPGGNGNTIYF
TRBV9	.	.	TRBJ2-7	TGTGCCAGCAGCGTAGACGGTGTTAGCTCCTACGAGCAGTACTTC	CASSVDGVSSYEQYF
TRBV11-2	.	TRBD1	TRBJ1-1	TGTGCCAGCAGCTCAGGACAGGGCACTGAAGCTTTCTTT	CASSSGQGTEAFF
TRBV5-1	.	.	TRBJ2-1	TGCGCCAGCAGCTTAGGGGGAGTTAGCTACAATGAGCAGTTCTTC	CASSLGGVSYNEQFF
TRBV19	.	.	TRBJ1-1	TGTGCCAGTAGCATCCTAGGGGGTTTTGGCACTGAAGCTTTCTTT	CASSILGGFGTEAFF
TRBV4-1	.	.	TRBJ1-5	TGCGCCAGCAGCCAGTTTTTTCCAGGGCAAACAAATCAGCCCCAGCATTTT	CASSQFFPGQTNQPQHF
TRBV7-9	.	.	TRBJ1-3	TGTGCCAGCAGCTTGTTACTGGGAAACACCATATATTTT	CASSLLLGNTIYF
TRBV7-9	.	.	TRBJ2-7	TGTGCCAGCAGATCCTTCGGTGATCGGGGGGAGCAGTACTTC	CASRSFGDRGEQYF
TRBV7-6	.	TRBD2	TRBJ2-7	TGTGCCAGCAGCTTAAGTGCGGGGGATTCCTACGAGCAGTACTTC	CASSLSAGDSYEQYF
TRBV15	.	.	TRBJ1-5	TGTGCCACCAGCAGAGCCTCCCGCAATCAGCCCCAGCATTTT	CATSRASRNQPQHF
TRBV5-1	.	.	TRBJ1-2	TGCGCCAGCAGCTTGGGGGCAGCTTATGGCTACACCTTC	CASSLGAAYGYTF
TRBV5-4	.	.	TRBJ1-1	TGTGCCAGCAGGGGGAGATACACTGAAGCTTTCTTT	CASRGRYTEAFF